This TCR beta chain was identified during a study of beta chain features in type 1 diabetes. Study outcomes and limitations: Because the template was cDNA, high-expressing cells might be over-represented.

About this clone: Its antigen is not identified.

Sequenced material consisted of expressed TCRB transcripts (all of the isolated RNA was reverse transcribed). The method was immunoSEQ multiplex PCR; TCRdb's version includes in-frame clones alone and lacks a portion of them. The table records roughly 500,000 clones, over 25% of them present only once. Germline loops: CDR1 SEHNR, CDR2 FQNEAQ (reference sequence). The CDR3 length is 13 residues. V was shortened by 5 bases and J by 5 bases, with 10 bases between the two germline ends. Researchers reported sorting CD4+ naive, central memory, regulatory and stem cell-like memory cells via CD45RO/CCR7/CD25/CD127/CD95/CD27.

Sample: naive CD4+ T cells from blood. The chain joins TRBV7-9 to TRBJ2-1; D remains unclear. The sequence was collected from a man in his late teens or twenties in good health. Here the CDR3 reads CASSPETHNEQFF. CDR3 in DNA: TGTGCCAGCAGCCCCGAGACTCACAATGAGCAGTTCTTC.